Following are 26 T cell receptor beta chains from one sample sequenced in a study of blood T cell repertoires in COVID-19. The table came from immunoSEQ multiplex PCR; TCRdb's copy has only in-frame clones and leaves some out. The table includes 100,000 to 150,000 clones, about 91% detected once. The sample comprised peripheral blood. Receptors originate from a woman aged 45 to 65 with active or convalescent COVID-19.

This chain joins TRBV7-9 and TRBJ2-5, with 11 bases matching TRBD2. Germline-derived CDR1 and CDR2 are SEHNR and FQNEAQ (reference sequence). The CDR3 has 14 residues. With V trimmed by 3 bases and J by 3 bases, 0 bases remained unmatched. CDR3 sequence (DNA): TGTGCCAGCAGCTTGGGACTAGCGGAAGAGACCCAGTACTTC. It is translated as CASSLGLAEETQYF.

The chain has TRBV6-6 and TRBJ2-1; 11 nucleotides align to TRBD1. Germline V gene lookup returns CDR1 MNHNY and CDR2 SVGAGI (reference sequence). This CDR3 is built from 15 residues. The ends lost 6 bases at V and 6 bases at J; junction bases unmatched: 7. CDR3 nucleotides: TGTGCCAGCAGCTACGGGACAGGGGGTACCAATGAGCAGTTCTTC. Residues: CASSYGTGGTNEQFF.

The V gene is TRBV9, the J gene TRBJ2-2; D unclear. Deletions cut 0 bases from V and 7 bases from J, with 4 bases between. The CDR3 is 12 amino acids. Looked up from germline, CDR1 is SGDLS and CDR2 is YYNGEE. CDR3 bases: TGTGCCAGCAGCGTAGGTAACGGGGAGCTGTTTTTT. It is translated as CASSVGNGELFF.

This chain links TRBV19 with TRBJ2-1, with a weak D call TRBD1 (5 bases). Deletions cut 7 bases from V and 0 bases from J, with 25 bases between. Looked up from germline, CDR1 is LNHDA and CDR2 is SQIVND (reference sequence). This CDR3 has 19 amino acids. The CDR3 sequence is CASTPDPLSGPTSYNEQFF. CDR3 nucleotides: TGTGCCAGTACCCCCGACCCCCTCTCAGGGCCGACCTCCTACAATGAGCAGTTCTTC. Based on the CDR3 plus reference TRBV19 and TRBJ2-1, the full variable domain is DGGITQSPKYLFRKEGQNVTLSCEQNLNHDAMYWYRQDPGQGLRLIYYSQIVNDFQKGDIAEGYSVSREKKESFPLTVTSAQKNPTAFYLCASTPDPLSGPTSYNEQFFGPGTRLTVL.

The rearrangement links TRBV2 to TRBJ2-7; D is ambiguous. This CDR3 comprises 11 residues. Trimming cost V 2 bases and J 8 bases, with 7 bases left between them. From germline, CDR1 is SNHLY and CDR2 FYNNEI. This CDR3 reads CASSEFGQQYF. DNA for the CDR3: TGTGCCAGCAGTGAATTTGGGCAGCAGTACTTC.

The chain has TRBV19 and TRBJ2-2; the D gene is possibly TRBD1 (7 bases). Trimming took 1 base from V and 3 from J, leaving 24 bases between them. The germline gives CDR1 LNHDA, CDR2 SQIVND (reference sequence). The CDR3 has 20 residues. CDR3 DNA sequence: TGTGCCAGTAGTATAGGGACGGGGCAGGGGGGACAGTATTACACCGGGGAGCTGTTTTTT. Translated, it gives CASSIGTGQGGQYYTGELFF.

This sequence joins TRBV27 and TRBJ2-2; D is uncertain. The germline CDR1 and CDR2 sequences are MNHEY and SMNVEV (reference sequence). The germline V and J ends were trimmed by 7 bases and 1 base, with 10 bases remaining between them. This CDR3 comprises 14 residues. This CDR3 is CASTQRRNTGELFF. As DNA, the CDR3 is TGTGCCAGCACCCAGCGACGGAACACCGGGGAGCTGTTTTTT.

The V gene is TRBV29-1, the J gene TRBJ2-1; D gene unclear. Germline CDR1 and CDR2: SQVTM and ANQGSEA. CDR3 length: 14 residues. V was clipped by 4 bases and J by 6 bases, with 16 bases between them. This chain's CDR3 is CSVGFMRPPNEQFF. Here the CDR3 DNA reads TGCAGCGTTGGATTCATGCGGCCCCCCAATGAGCAGTTCTTC.

This clone has only one observation. This same CDR3 is encoded by further DNA sequences in the sample. The chain carries TRBV12-3 or TRBV12-4 and TRBJ1-4; D is undetermined. V lost 6 bases to trimming and J lost 5 bases, with 4 bases between them. The CDR3 consists of 11 residues. The CDR3, as DNA: TGTGCCAGCAGCCCGAATGAAAAACTGTTTTTT. Residues: CASSPNEKLFF.

The chain carries TRBV5-6 and TRBJ2-1; maybe TRBD1 (5 bases). The CDR3 runs 15 residues. The V gene's germline CDR1 is SGHDT and CDR2 YYEEEE. Trimming removed 0 bases at V and 8 bases at J, with 15 bases between. The DNA of the CDR3 is TGTGCCAGCAGCTTGGCTGGCCAGGGAAGCTATGAGCAGTTCTTC. Translation gives CASSLAGQGSYEQFF. Supplemented by reference TRBV5-6 and TRBJ2-1, the full variable domain reads DAGVTQSPTHLIKTRGQQVTLRCSPKSGHDTVSWYQQALGQGPQFIFQYYEEEERQRGNFPDRFSGHQFPNYSSELNVNALLLGDSALYLCASSLAGQGSYEQFFGPGTRLTVL.

The chain has TRBV23-1 and TRBJ1-5, with D hard to call. TRBV23-1 is treated as an ORF (open reading frame) with a function not yet certain. Trimming stripped 2 bases from V and 2 bases from J, with 13 bases between. The CDR3 consists of 16 residues. DNA for the CDR3: TGCGCCAGCAGTCAACGGGGAAGAGTCCGCAATCAGCCCCAGCATTTT. The encoded protein is CASSQRGRVRNQPQHF.

In DNA form, the CDR3 reads TGTGCCACCAGTGACCACAAAGAGCGGGAGGGCGAGACCCAGTACTTC. Protein: CATSDHKEREGETQYF. The gene calls are TRBV24-1 and TRBJ2-5; TRBD2 agrees at 10 bases. The J segment lost 5 bases and the V segment lost 4 bases, leaving 9 bases of the junction unmatched. This CDR3 spans 16 amino acids. Germline V gives CDR1 KGHDR, CDR2 SFDVKD.

This chain links TRBV4-2 with TRBJ2-6, with a tentative D call TRBD1 (5 bases). Looked up from germline, CDR1 is LGHNA and CDR2 is YNFKEQ. Trimming cost V 3 bases and J 2 bases, with 11 bases left between them. CDR3 length: 16 amino acids. This chain's CDR3 is CASSQPGMAGANVLTF. DNA of the CDR3: TGTGCCAGCAGCCAGCCAGGGATGGCTGGGGCCAACGTCCTGACTTTC.

This sequence joins TRBV6-5 and TRBJ2-7, with D perhaps matching TRBD2 (6 bases). Germline V CDR1 and CDR2: MNHEY, SVGAGI. The CDR3 sequence is 14 residues long. The ends were cut back, 6 bases at V and 0 bases at J, with 12 bases in the middle. The CDR3 DNA reads as TGTGCCAGCAGCTTAGCGGCGTACTCCTACGAGCAGTACTTC. Translating gives CASSLAAYSYEQYF.

As to this clone: Other nucleotide sequences in the sample specify the same CDR3. V is TRBV28 and J is TRBJ1-2; no clear D. The CDR3 sequence is 12 residues long. The V and J ends lost 3 bases and 4 bases respectively, with 6 bases between them. Germline V gene data show CDR1 as MDHEN and CDR2 as SYDVKM. The CDR3 spells CASSLRGYGYTF. The CDR3 nucleotides are TGTGCCAGCAGTTTGAGAGGCTATGGCTACACCTTC.

The rearrangement joins TRBV5-4 to TRBJ2-3; 10 bases are shared with TRBD2. This CDR3 contains 17 residues. From germline, CDR1 is SGHNT and CDR2 YYREEE (reference sequence). With 2 bases clipped from V and 0 bases from J, the junction kept 6 bases outside the gene matches. The DNA for the CDR3 is TGTGCCAGCAGCTTTGTGACTAGCGGGCGAAGCACAGATACGCAGTATTTT. This gives the protein CASSFVTSGRSTDTQYF.

The chain recombines TRBV6-2 or TRBV6-3 with TRBJ1-3; unclear D gene. Trimming pared 3 bases from V and 0 bases from J, leaving 24 bases between. Per the germline V gene, CDR1 is MNHEY and CDR2 is SVGEGT. The CDR3 contains 20 residues. The CDR3 DNA reads as TGTGCCAGCAGTTATGTGAAAGGAGGAATCAGGAAGCTCTCTGGAAACACCATATATTTT. Amino acids: CASSYVKGGIRKLSGNTIYF.

For the CDR3, the DNA is TGCAGCGTTGCCTCCTCTCCTAGCACAGATACGCAGTATTTT. Encoded protein: CSVASSPSTDTQYF. The chain uses TRBV29-1 and TRBJ2-3; D unclear. Germline lookup yields CDR1 SQVTM and CDR2 ANQGSEA. The CDR3 runs to 14 residues. Between the trimmed V and J ends, which lost 4 bases and 0 bases, there was a span of 11 bases.

The chain carries TRBV7-3 and TRBJ2-1; TRBD2 agrees at 8 bases. J lost 6 bases, V lost 5 bases, and 6 bases had no gene match. Germline CDR1 and CDR2: SGHTA and FQGTGA. The CDR3 loop spans 14 amino acids. The DNA for the CDR3 is TGTGCCAGCAGCCCTTTGGGGACTAGCAATGAGCAGTTCTTC. It encodes CASSPLGTSNEQFF.

The chain is built from TRBV5-4 and TRBJ1-4; D is unclear. Trimming removed 2 bases at V and 8 bases at J, with 13 bases between. The germline CDR1 and CDR2 sequences are SGHNT and YYREEE (reference sequence). The CDR3 has 14 amino acids. This chain's CDR3 is CASSLKGGGEKLFF. CDR3 in DNA: TGTGCCAGCAGCTTAAAAGGAGGAGGGGAAAAACTGTTTTTT.

There are a few counts of this clone. The chain recombines TRBV5-6 with TRBJ1-3; weak D call: TRBD1 (5 bases). CDR1 and CDR2 (germline): SGHDT, YYEEEE. CDR3 size: 15 residues. V lost 5 bases to trimming and J lost 0 bases, with 12 bases between them. DNA of the CDR3: TGTGCCAGCAGGGACATGCTCGACTCTGGAAACACCATATATTTT. Protein product: CASRDMLDSGNTIYF.

The rearrangement links TRBV18 to TRBJ1-2; 9 bases are shared with TRBD1. The germline V gene encodes CDR1 KGHSH and CDR2 LQKENI. V lost 5 bases and J lost 6; bases outside the gene matches: 7. The CDR3 loop spans 14 amino acids. The DNA for the CDR3 is TGTGCCAGCTCAGAGGGGACAGGGAGCCATGGCTACACCTTC. Residues: CASSEGTGSHGYTF.

The chain joins TRBV7-9 to TRBJ2-2; D may be TRBD2 (6 bases). Germline V gives CDR1 SEHNR, CDR2 FQNEAQ (reference sequence). V was cut by 0 bases and J by 0 bases, with 17 bases left in between. The CDR3 is 19 residues long. DNA for the CDR3: TGTGCCAGCAGCTTAGCGCTGGGTAGCGGTCAAACGAACACCGGGGAGCTGTTTTTT. Translating it yields CASSLALGSGQTNTGELFF. Filled out from reference TRBV7-9 and TRBJ2-2, the complete variable domain reads DTGVSQNPRHKITKRGQNVTFRCDPISEHNRLYWYRQTLGQGPEFLTYFQNEAQLEKSRLLSDRFSAERPKGSFSTLEIQRTEQGDSAMYLCASSLALGSGQTNTGELFFGEGSRLTVL.

The chain is built from TRBV9 and TRBJ2-7, with TRBD1 as a possible D gene (6 bases). The CDR3 spans 13 residues. The V end lost 4 bases, the J end lost 6 bases, and 14 bases lay between the germline ends. CDR1 and CDR2 (germline): SGDLS, YYNGEE. The CDR3 here is CASSLRGLGEQYF. The CDR3 region has the DNA TGTGCCAGCAGCCTGAGGGGGTTGGGCGAGCAGTACTTC.

The rearrangement uses TRBV6-2 or TRBV6-3 and TRBJ2-1; weak D call: TRBD2 (5 bases). V was cut by 0 bases and J by 5 bases, with 20 bases left in between. CDR3 size: 18 residues. Germline V CDR1 and CDR2: MNHEY, SVGEGT. The CDR3 here is CASSYSFTSSLRDNEQFF. The CDR3 coding sequence is TGTGCCAGCAGTTACTCGTTCACTAGTAGTTTGAGAGACAATGAGCAGTTCTTC.

Here the CDR3 DNA reads TGTGCCAGCAGGCAACAGGGGGCCTATGGCTACACCTTC. As protein: CASRQQGAYGYTF. The chain has TRBV3-1 (or the pseudogene TRBV3-2) and TRBJ1-2, with 9 bases identical to TRBD1. CDR1 LGHDT and CDR2 YNNKEL come from the germline V gene (reference sequence). The CDR3 length is 13 residues. Germline trimming cut 6 bases from V and 4 bases from J; bases unmatched to any gene: 3.